This entry describes one T cell receptor beta chain. The data originate from a study of blood T cell repertoires in COVID-19. Overall study: Acute and convalescent COVID-19 samples came from the United States, Italy and Spain. The cDNA or gDNA used as material had been derived from T cells, B-cell-depleted T cells, or PBMCs.

The germline V gene has CDR1 MNHEY and CDR2 SVGAGI. V gave up 11 bases and J gave up 8 bases, with 18 bases separating them. This CDR3 has 12 residues. Authors' data handling: The authors estimated nucleated cell counts from reference gene primer amplification. Clones were read by immunoSEQ multiplex PCR, and TCRdb kept only the in-frame ones, dropping some. That table gives V, J and clone size, and the DNA gave D and trimming. The sample shows more than 45,000 clones, roughly nine tenths of them seen only once. The chain couples TRBV6-5 to TRBJ1-2; no firm D call. The clonotype comes from a human donor in a cohort sampled during active COVID-19. The sequenced sample consisted of peripheral blood. CDR3 nucleotide sequence: TGTGCCTCTGGGCAGGCAGTGCGAGGCTACACCTTC. Protein product: CASGQAVRGYTF.